This T cell receptor beta chain originates from a study of blood T cell repertoires in COVID-19. From germline, CDR1 is SEHNR and CDR2 FQNEAQ (reference sequence). The V and J ends lost 4 bases and 2 bases respectively, with 8 bases between them. This CDR3 comprises 13 residues. In the original processing: Amplification with reference gene primers provided the estimates of nucleated cell counts. Measured with immunoSEQ multiplex PCR; TCRdb has only the in-frame clones, and not every one. V and J calls and clone size are those listed in that table; D and trimming were worked out from the DNA. The sample consists of a few hundred thousand clones, 70% to 90% of them appearing once.

The clonotype was recovered from a young woman who had recovered from COVID-19. The V and J genes are TRBV7-9 and TRBJ1-1; no firm D call. What was sequenced was PBMCs or T cells enriched from blood (not recorded which). CDR3 loop: CASSSPGNTEAFF. DNA for the CDR3: TGTGCCAGCAGCTCCCCCGGTAACACTGAAGCTTTCTTT. Together with reference TRBV7-9 and TRBJ1-1, the CDR3 gives the full variable domain: DTGVSQNPRHKITKRGQNVTFRCDPISEHNRLYWYRQTLGQGPEFLTYFQNEAQLEKSRLLSDRFSAERPKGSFSTLEIQRTEQGDSAMYLCASSSPGNTEAFFGQGTRLTVV.